A single sample gave rise to the 29 T cell receptor beta chains below, sequenced in a study of blood T cell repertoires in COVID-19. Clones were sequenced by immunoSEQ multiplex PCR, and TCRdb holds only the in-frame ones, with some missing. This table holds around 300,000 clones, 90% found once. What was sequenced was PBMCs or T cells enriched from blood (not recorded which). Receptors were obtained from a young woman with acute COVID-19.

Only a few counts were recorded for this clone. The chain uses TRBV27 and TRBJ1-4; no clear D gene. The CDR3 is 13 amino acids. Germline V gives CDR1 MNHEY, CDR2 SMNVEV (reference sequence). V gave up 5 bases and J gave up 4 bases, with 8 bases separating them. For the CDR3, the DNA is TGTGCCAGCAGTCCCAGTTTTAATGAAAAACTGTTTTTT. Amino acids: CASSPSFNEKLFF. Using reference TRBV27 and TRBJ1-4 for the parts outside the CDR3, the full variable domain is EAQVTQNPRYLITVTGKKLTVTCSQNMNHEYMSWYRQDPGLGLRQIYYSMNVEVTDKGDVPEGYKVSRKEKRNFPLILESPSPNQTSLYFCASSPSFNEKLFFGSGTQLSVL.

The chain carries TRBV9 and TRBJ2-3, with D unclear. Per the germline V gene, CDR1 is SGDLS and CDR2 is YYNGEE. With 5 bases removed from V and 6 bases from J, the gap between germline ends came to 16 bases. CDR3 length: 14 residues. The CDR3 nucleotides read TGTGCCAGCAGTCTCTCGGCGGCCCGTGATACGCAGTATTTT. Its protein product is CASSLSAARDTQYF. The variable domain in full, completed from reference TRBV9 and TRBJ2-3, reads DSGVTQTPKHLITATGQRVTLRCSPRSGDLSVYWYQQSLDQGLQFLIQYYNGEERAKGNILERFSAQQFPDLHSELNLSSLELGDSALYFCASSLSAARDTQYFGPGTRLTVL.

A few counts support this clone. The chain uses TRBV12-3 or TRBV12-4 and TRBJ1-6; D gene uncertain. V gave up 1 base and J gave up 18 bases, with 13 bases separating them. CDR3 size: 12 residues. In nucleotides, the CDR3 is TGTGCCAGCAGTTTAGGGAGGGCAGTTCACCACTTT. This translates into CASSLGRAVHHF.

The V gene is TRBV5-1, the J gene TRBJ1-2; D is uncertain. The CDR3 is 14 amino acids. Germline V CDR1 and CDR2: SGHRS, YFSETQ. Trimming cost V 4 bases and J 0 bases, with 10 bases left between them. The CDR3 protein is CASSLGPSNYGYTF. For the CDR3, the DNA is TGCGCCAGCAGCCTTGGGCCCTCTAACTATGGCTACACCTTC.

V is TRBV7-9 and J is TRBJ2-7; D is uncertain. CDR1 and CDR2 (germline): SEHNR, FQNEAQ (reference sequence). The CDR3 has 14 residues. The ends were cut back, 3 bases at V and 1 base at J, with 10 bases in the middle. CDR3 coding DNA: TGTGCCAGCAGCTTTATTCCAGAATCCTACGAGCAGTACTTC. Its translation is CASSFIPESYEQYF.

This sequence joins TRBV24-1 and TRBJ2-1; TRBD2 is a possible D gene (7 bases). CDR3 length equals 14 residues. Trimming cost V 4 bases and J 7 bases, with 13 bases left between them. Germline CDR1 and CDR2: KGHDR and SFDVKD. CDR3 sequence reads: CATSETGRGNEQFF. The CDR3 DNA follows: TGTGCCACCAGTGAAACAGGGAGGGGAAATGAGCAGTTCTTC.

V gene TRBV6-5 combines with J gene TRBJ1-2; 8 bases map to TRBD1. Germline values: CDR1 MNHEY, CDR2 SVGAGI. This CDR3 region has 15 residues. The trim removed 5 bases at V and 6 bases at J, leaving 11 bases unmatched. The CDR3 coding sequence is TGTGCCAGCAGTAGACCCGGGACAGGCTCTCATGGCTACACCTTC. Its translation is CASSRPGTGSHGYTF.

The chain uses TRBV5-6 and TRBJ1-2; the D is unclear. The CDR3 spans 11 residues. CDR1 and CDR2 from the germline V gene are SGHDT and YYEEEE. V lost 2 bases and J 3 bases, leaving 2 bases between the germline ends. CDR3 protein: CASSFDYGYTF. The DNA for the CDR3 is TGTGCCAGCAGCTTCGACTATGGCTACACCTTC.

V gene TRBV5-1 combines with J gene TRBJ2-1, with 9 nucleotides matching TRBD2. The trim removed 5 bases at V and 0 bases at J, leaving 6 bases unmatched. CDR1 is SGHRS and CDR2 is YFSETQ in the germline V gene. The CDR3 runs 16 residues. This chain's CDR3 is CASRRVSGSSYNEQFF. CDR3 nucleotides: TGCGCCAGCAGAAGGGTTAGCGGGAGCTCCTACAATGAGCAGTTCTTC.

This chain links TRBV5-5 with TRBJ2-7, with 8 nucleotides matching TRBD2. V gave up 5 bases and J gave up 2 bases; unmatched junction bases: 6. The germline CDR1 and CDR2 sequences are SGHKS and YYEKEE (reference sequence). The CDR3 extends over 14 amino acids. The DNA of the CDR3 is TGTGCCAGCAGTCATGGCGGGGGGCCCTACGAGCAGTACTTC. As protein: CASSHGGGPYEQYF.

The V and J genes are TRBV29-1 and TRBJ1-2; D gene ambiguous. The CDR3 covers 13 residues. Germline V CDR1 and CDR2: SQVTM, ANQGSEA. Deletions cut 7 bases from V and 8 bases from J, with 20 bases between. The CDR3 sequence: CSALPDGGRGYTF. CDR3 DNA sequence: TGCAGCGCTCTCCCGGACGGAGGAAGAGGCTACACCTTC.

The CDR3 sequence is CASSFGLYSYEQYF. In nucleotides, the CDR3 is TGCGCCAGCAGCTTCGGACTCTACTCCTACGAGCAGTACTTC. The chain is built from TRBV5-1 and TRBJ2-7, with D possibly TRBD2 on 5 matching bases. Trimming stripped 2 bases from V and 0 bases from J, with 9 bases between. This CDR3 has 14 residues. Germline CDR1 is SGHRS and CDR2 is YFSETQ.

The chain has TRBV6-5 and TRBJ1-2; 8 nucleotides agree with TRBD1. The J segment lost 2 bases and the V segment lost 7 bases, leaving 9 bases of the junction unmatched. The CDR3 loop spans 15 amino acids. CDR1 is MNHEY, CDR2 SVGAGI, per germline. The CDR3 here is CASKGAWTGNYGYTF. The CDR3 DNA follows: TGTGCCAGCAAAGGGGCGTGGACAGGGAACTATGGCTACACCTTC.

The chain uses TRBV29-1 and TRBJ2-7; D is uncertain. The CDR3 has 13 residues. The germline CDR1 and CDR2 sequences are SQVTM and ANQGSEA. V dropped 4 bases and J dropped 0 bases, with 10 bases sitting between them. The CDR3 DNA sequence: TGCAGCGTTGTACTGCAGGCCTCCTACGAGCAGTACTTC. Protein: CSVVLQASYEQYF.

The genes are TRBV4-2 and TRBJ2-7; a weak D match, TRBD1 (5 bases). The germline V gene has CDR1 LGHNA and CDR2 YNFKEQ. This CDR3 has 14 amino acids. V was trimmed by 4 bases and J by 2 bases, leaving 12 bases between them. The chain's CDR3 is CASSPRELPYEQYF. DNA of the CDR3: TGTGCCAGCAGCCCCAGGGAACTCCCCTACGAGCAGTACTTC.

The chain uses TRBV6-4 and TRBJ1-5, with D perhaps matching TRBD1 (6 bases). The CDR3 is 15 amino acids. Germline CDR1 MRHNA, CDR2 SNTAGT. V was cut by 6 bases and J by 4 bases, with 16 bases left in between. The DNA for the CDR3 is TGTGCCAGCAGCCCTCAGGGGACGGCGAATCAGCCCCAGCATTTT. It is translated as CASSPQGTANQPQHF.

This clone was observed once. The rearrangement links TRBV3-1 (or the pseudogene TRBV3-2) to TRBJ1-5, with 8 positions matching TRBD1. Germline V gene lookup returns CDR1 LGHDT and CDR2 YNNKEL (reference sequence). There are 13 residues in the CDR3. V dropped 5 bases and J dropped 7; count of bases not matched to a gene: 4. Here the CDR3 reads CASSGQGGQPQHF. CDR3 bases: TGTGCCAGCAGCGGACAGGGTGGCCAGCCCCAGCATTTT.

J is TRBJ2-1 and V is TRBV29-1; no firm D call. Trimming removed 3 bases at V and 5 bases at J, with 11 bases between. This CDR3 contains 13 residues. Germline CDR1 SQVTM, CDR2 ANQGSEA. CDR3 loop: CSVDRVSNNEQFF. In nucleotides, the CDR3 is TGCAGCGTTGATCGGGTATCCAACAATGAGCAGTTCTTC.

The rearrangement uses TRBV6-5 and TRBJ1-2; weak D call: TRBD1 (6 bases). V shed 7 bases and J shed 6 bases, with 18 bases lying between them. The length of the CDR3 is 14 residues. In germline, CDR1 is MNHEY, CDR2 SVGAGI. The CDR3 region has the DNA TGTGCCAGCACCAGGGGATGGGACAATGATGGCTACACCTTC. As protein: CASTRGWDNDGYTF.

The V gene is TRBV7-3, the J gene TRBJ1-2, with 9 bases aligning to TRBD1. With V trimmed by 8 bases and J by 5 bases, 3 bases remained unmatched. Germline loops: CDR1 SGHTA, CDR2 FQGTGA. This CDR3 is 12 amino acids long. The CDR3 nucleotides read TGTGCCAGCTGGGGACAGGGTTATGGCTACACCTTC. It specifies CASWGQGYGYTF.

The chain employs TRBV27 and TRBJ2-2; possible D gene TRBD2, 6 bases. The length of the CDR3 is 15 residues. Germline values: CDR1 MNHEY, CDR2 SMNVEV (reference sequence). Trimming removed 5 bases from V and 3 bases from J, with 13 bases in between. The CDR3 DNA sequence: TGTGCCAGCAGTGGCGGTTGGGGGGACACCGGGGAGCTGTTTTTT. Amino acids: CASSGGWGDTGELFF.

V gene TRBV6-5 combines with J gene TRBJ2-7; TRBD1 matches at 9 bases. V gave up 6 bases and J gave up 1 base; unmatched junction bases: 4. The CDR3 sequence is 14 residues long. Germline V gene data show CDR1 as MNHEY and CDR2 as SVGAGI. CDR3: CASSGGQGSYEQYF. CDR3 sequence (DNA): TGTGCCAGCAGCGGGGGACAGGGTTCCTACGAGCAGTACTTC.

J is TRBJ2-5 and V is TRBV5-4, with TRBD1 matching over 9 bases. V gave up 0 bases and J gave up 4 bases; unmatched junction bases: 4. CDR3 length: 15 amino acids. Per germline, CDR1 SGHNT and CDR2 YYREEE (reference sequence). This CDR3 is CASSLGGQGGETQYF. CDR3 DNA sequence: TGTGCCAGCAGCTTGGGGGGACAGGGTGGAGAGACCCAGTACTTC.

The chain employs TRBV28 and TRBJ2-5; a possible D gene is TRBD2 (6 bases). CDR3 size: 14 residues. Germline V CDR1 and CDR2: MDHEN, SYDVKM. V was shortened by 3 bases and J by 4 bases, with 12 bases between the two germline ends. The CDR3 region has the DNA TGTGCCAGCAGTTTTCGCGACGGGGGAGAGACCCAGTACTTC. Amino acids: CASSFRDGGETQYF.

In its sample, this clone was seen once. The J gene is TRBJ2-7, the V gene TRBV5-4; 7 bases match TRBD1. Germline CDR1 reads SGHNT; CDR2 reads YYREEE (reference sequence). Trimming removed 4 bases from V and 9 bases from J; junction bases left unmatched: 13. The CDR3 contains 14 residues. The CDR3 here is CASSRLNTGDGQYF. The CDR3 nucleotides read TGTGCCAGCAGCCGGCTAAATACAGGGGACGGGCAGTACTTC.

This clone was observed once. This chain connects TRBV19 to TRBJ1-1, with a weak D call TRBD1 (6 bases). V lost 1 base and J 4 bases, leaving 13 bases between the germline ends. The CDR3 loop spans 15 amino acids. CDR1 LNHDA and CDR2 SQIVND come from the germline V gene (reference sequence). CDR3 loop: CASSIGYLQGTEAFF. CDR3 in DNA: TGTGCCAGTAGTATAGGCTACCTACAGGGCACTGAAGCTTTCTTT.

The chain couples TRBV28 to TRBJ1-2; maybe TRBD1 (5 bases). Germline lookup yields CDR1 MDHEN and CDR2 SYDVKM. The CDR3 totals 15 residues. The V end lost 4 bases, the J end lost 8 bases, and 20 bases lay between the germline ends. The CDR3 DNA reads as TGTGCCAGCAGTTCTTACCCATCCGACGGACAAGGCTACACCTTC. It codes for CASSSYPSDGQGYTF.

This sequence joins TRBV9 and TRBJ2-7, with TRBD2 identical over 14 bases. Germline CDR1 and CDR2: SGDLS and YYNGEE. V was pared by 5 bases and J by 6 bases, with 4 bases of the junction left unmatched. CDR3 length: 14 residues. In nucleotides, the CDR3 is TGTGCCAGCAGACCTGGACTAGCGGGGGGCGAGCAGTACTTC. Its translation is CASRPGLAGGEQYF.

The V call is TRBV5-1, the J call TRBJ1-4; 8 bases map to TRBD1. The ends lost 1 base at V and 7 bases at J; junction bases unmatched: 6. Germline V lookup: CDR1 SGHRS, CDR2 YFSETQ. CDR3 size: 15 residues. The CDR3 reads CASSLLQGVGEKLFF. DNA of the CDR3: TGCGCCAGCAGCTTGCTACAGGGGGTCGGTGAAAAACTGTTTTTT.